This TCR beta chain was retrieved from a study of shared clonotypes between healthy human individuals. Overall study: Donors had three CD4 naive, three CD4 memory, two CD8 naive and one CD8 memory plate apiece.

CDR1 is KGHSH and CDR2 is LQKENI in the germline V gene. The CDR3 covers 15 residues. The V end lost 0 bases, the J end lost 5 bases, and 13 bases lay between the germline ends. Assay execution took place at the deep level. Genomic DNA from each subset was divided evenly over several immunoSEQ plates. Method: immunoSEQ multiplex PCR; TCRdb's copy keeps in-frame clones and lacks some. The sample lists about 320,000 clones, more than 75% occurring once. Material: memory CD8+ T cells sorted from blood. The subset is: CD45RO+ cells pooled with CCR7-negative TemRA cells. The sequence was obtained from a man younger than 35 in good health. V usage is TRBV18 and J usage is TRBJ2-5, with D unclear. The CDR3 DNA follows: TGTGCCAGCTCACCACCCTGGCCTTTTTTGGAGACCCAGTACTTC. It yields the protein CASSPPWPFLETQYF.